This is a list of T cell receptor beta chains from one sample in a study of T cells in narcolepsy. TCRdb keeps only in-frame clones here, not all; method: immunoSEQ multiplex PCR. Of roughly 32,000 clones in the sample, around 82% are singletons; the top ten hold under 1.3%. Sequencing input: CD45RA- memory CD4+ T cells from PBMCs. These receptors came from a human donor with narcolepsy. The CDR3 runs from the conserved cysteine through the conserved F or W. The D gene is left open where the match is weak. The size entry is marked missing in some rows and otherwise reads once, few, many or a size class.

d_gene,len,v_gene,abundance,j_gene,CDR3nt,CDR3aa
TRBD2,15,TRBV28,NA,TRBJ2-5,TGTGCCAGCAGCGGCGGGGGGCTGCTGCAAGAGACCCAGTACTTC,CASSGGGLLQETQYF
NA,11,TRBV6-5,NA,TRBJ1-1,TGTGCCAGCAGTTACTCGAATGAAGCTTTCTTT,CASSYSNEAFF
TRBD1,15,TRBV28,NA,TRBJ1-2,TGTGCCAGCAGCCCCACAGGGGGCGGTAGCTATGGCTACACCTTC,CASSPTGGGSYGYTF
TRBD1,16,TRBV23-1,NA,TRBJ1-1,TGCGCCAGCAGTCACGGGACAGGGCAATCGGACACTGAAGCTTTCTTT,CASSHGTGQSDTEAFF
NA,18,TRBV4-2,NA,TRBJ2-1,TGTGCCAGCAGCCAAGATAGAGGGAGGCTGCCCTCCAACAATGAGCAGTTCTTC,CASSQDRGRLPSNNEQFF
TRBD1,17,TRBV6-1,NA,TRBJ2-3,TGTGCCAGCAGTGGAACCGGGACAGGGGGCGTCACAGATACGCAGTATTTT,CASSGTGTGGVTDTQYF
TRBD1,15,TRBV5-1,NA,TRBJ2-1,TGCGCCAGCAGCTACGGACAGGGAAGCTTTGCTTGGCAGTTCTTC,CASSYGQGSFAWQFF
NA,14,TRBV4-1,once,TRBJ2-1,TGCGCCAGCGGAGGAGGGCGAAACAGCTATGAGCAGTTCTTC,CASGGGRNSYEQFF
NA,14,TRBV27,NA,TRBJ2-2,TGTGCCAGCGCCTGGGGGGCGAACACCGGGGAGCTGTTTTTT,CASAWGANTGELFF
TRBD1,15,TRBV28,NA,TRBJ2-3,TGTGCCAGCACCGCAGGGGGCCTTAGCACAGATACGCAGTATTTT,CASTAGGLSTDTQYF
NA,14,TRBV30,NA,TRBJ1-5,TGTGCCTGGAGTGCAGGGACTTTCGATCAGCCCCAGCATTTT,CAWSAGTFDQPQHF
NA,13,TRBV9,NA,TRBJ2-5,TGTGCCAGCAGCGTAAGTCCCCAAGAGACCCAGTACTTC,CASSVSPQETQYF
NA,16,TRBV7-9,NA,TRBJ2-1,TGTGCCAGCAGCTTTGGGGGAGCGGGCGGGGACAATGAGCAGTTCTTC,CASSFGGAGGDNEQFF
NA,14,TRBV18,few,TRBJ2-3,TGTGCCAGCTCACCACCGACGACCACAGATACGCAGTATTTT,CASSPPTTTDTQYF
TRBD1,9,TRBV2,few,TRBJ1-1,TGTGGACAGGGGACTGAAGCTTTCTTT,CGQGTEAFF
NA,14,TRBV5-6,NA,TRBJ1-1,TGTGCCAGCAGCAAGACTGTCAGGAACACTGAAGCTTTCTTT,CASSKTVRNTEAFF
NA,16,TRBV19,NA,TRBJ1-5,TGTGCCAGTAGTATAGGGTCCGGGGGGAGCAATCAGCCCCAGCATTTT,CASSIGSGGSNQPQHF
TRBD2,15,TRBV6-5,NA,TRBJ2-7,TGTGCCAGCAGTACCGGAGTGGGAGGGACCTACGAGCAGTACTTC,CASSTGVGGTYEQYF
NA,14,TRBV11-1,NA,TRBJ2-2,TGTGCCAGCAGGCGGGACGCTGGGGCCGGGGAGCTGTTTTTT,CASRRDAGAGELFF
NA,11,TRBV6-4,NA,TRBJ2-5,TGTGCCAGCAGTGACAGGGAGACCCAGTACTTC,CASSDRETQYF
NA,16,TRBV15,NA,TRBJ1-2,TGTGCCACCAGCAGAGAGCGTAGGGTCCCTAACTATGGCTACACCTTC,CATSRERRVPNYGYTF
TRBD1,13,TRBV5-6,NA,TRBJ1-1,TGTGCCAGCAGACGACAGGGGGGCACTGAAGCTTTCTTT,CASRRQGGTEAFF
NA,13,TRBV29-1,NA,TRBJ1-1,TGCAGCGTTCGAGGGTCGGGGGGCACTGAAGCTTTCTTT,CSVRGSGGTEAFF
TRBD2,15,TRBV7-6,NA,TRBJ2-1,TGTGCCAGCAGCTCCCAGTGGAGCGGGACTTATGAGCAGTTCTTC,CASSSQWSGTYEQFF
TRBD2,15,TRBV19,NA,TRBJ2-2,TGTGCCAGTATCCGGGGTAGCGGGAGAACCGGGGAGCTGTTTTTT,CASIRGSGRTGELFF
NA,14,TRBV7-8,NA,TRBJ1-6,TGTGCCAGCACCCGCCGACAGATAAATTCACCCCTCCACTTT,CASTRRQINSPLHF
NA,14,TRBV28,NA,TRBJ2-2,TGTGCCAGCAGGCGAGAGGGGCCCACGGGGGAGCTGTTTTTT,CASRREGPTGELFF
NA,12,TRBV2,NA,TRBJ1-4,TGTGCCAGCAACTTAAGGGGCGAAAAACTGTTTTTT,CASNLRGEKLFF
NA,12,TRBV30,NA,TRBJ2-1,TGTGCCTGGGGACTCCAGGGTTATGAGCAGTTCTTC,CAWGLQGYEQFF
TRBD1,15,TRBV25-1,NA,TRBJ2-1,TGTGCCAGCAGTGTCGACAGGGGTGAGATCGATGAGCAGTTCTTC,CASSVDRGEIDEQFF
TRBD1,14,TRBV9,NA,TRBJ1-1,TGTGCCAGCAGCGTGGACAGGCTGAACACTGAAGCTTTCTTT,CASSVDRLNTEAFF
TRBD2,14,TRBV2,once,TRBJ2-1,TGTGCCAGCAGCATAGCGGGAGAGTACAATGAGCAGTTCTTC,CASSIAGEYNEQFF
NA,17,TRBV4-2,NA,TRBJ2-6,TGTGCCAGCAGCCAAGATGCGCGTATTGATGGGGCCAACGTCCTGACTTTC,CASSQDARIDGANVLTF
TRBD1,16,TRBV28,NA,TRBJ1-1,TGTGCCAGCAGACTTGAACAGGACAGGGGAAACACTGAAGCTTTCTTT,CASRLEQDRGNTEAFF
NA,15,TRBV5-1,NA,TRBJ2-1,TGCGCCAGCAGCTTGGGACAGTTCTCCTACAATGAGCAGTTCTTC,CASSLGQFSYNEQFF
NA,14,TRBV28,NA,TRBJ1-2,TGTGCCAGCAGTTTATCCAGGGTGAACTATGGCTACACCTTC,CASSLSRVNYGYTF
TRBD1,15,TRBV5-1,NA,TRBJ1-1,TGCGCCAGCAGGACAACCGGGACAGGGGTAACTGAAGCTTTCTTT,CASRTTGTGVTEAFF
TRBD1,16,TRBV5-4,NA,TRBJ2-2,TGTGCCAGCAGCTTGGTACAGGGGGCCGTTACCGGGGAGCTGTTTTTT,CASSLVQGAVTGELFF
TRBD1,14,TRBV28,NA,TRBJ1-1,TGTGCCAGCAGTTTACCAGGGGGCGGAACTGAAGCTTTCTTT,CASSLPGGGTEAFF
TRBD1,16,TRBV10-1,NA,TRBJ1-5,TGCGCCAGCAGTGACTTACAGGGGGCGCGCAATCAGCCCCAGCATTTT,CASSDLQGARNQPQHF
TRBD1,14,TRBV5-4,NA,TRBJ1-1,TGTGCCAGCAGACCTGACAGGGGGTATGGTGAAGCTTTCTTT,CASRPDRGYGEAFF
TRBD1,18,TRBV5-5,NA,TRBJ1-6,TGTGCCAGCAGGAGGACAGGAGCTCCGAGCTCCTATAATTCACCCCTCCACTTT,CASRRTGAPSSYNSPLHF
NA,14,TRBV14,NA,TRBJ2-1,TGTGCCAGCAGTCAAGGATTGTCGTCGACGAAGCAGTTCTTC,CASSQGLSSTKQFF
TRBD2,13,TRBV2,few,TRBJ2-7,TGTGCCAGCGGGCTAGCGGGCTTCTACGAGCAGTACTTC,CASGLAGFYEQYF
NA,17,TRBV28,NA,TRBJ2-5,TGTGCCAGCCGATCAATAACAGACCTGCGCTTGTCGGAGACCCAGTACTTC,CASRSITDLRLSETQYF
NA,14,TRBV6-5,NA,TRBJ2-2,TGTGCCAGCAGTCTACTACCGGGGACCGGGGAGCTGTTTTTT,CASSLLPGTGELFF
NA,15,TRBV7-9,NA,TRBJ1-6,TGTGCCAGCAGCTTAGAGGGGATCGGGAATTCACCCCTCCACTTT,CASSLEGIGNSPLHF
NA,14,TRBV2,NA,TRBJ1-2,TGTGCCAGCAGTGAGCAGGCAGGGAACTATGGCTACACCTTC,CASSEQAGNYGYTF
TRBD1,15,TRBV11-2,NA,TRBJ2-1,TGTGCCAGCAGCTTAGTATTTCCAGGGGGCAATGAGCAGTTCTTC,CASSLVFPGGNEQFF
NA,11,TRBV28,NA,TRBJ2-5,TGTGCCAGCAGTTTTATAGAGACCCAGTACTTC,CASSFIETQYF
TRBD2,13,TRBV30,NA,TRBJ2-5,TGTGCCTGGAGTGCAAACCGGGAGGGGACCCAGTACTTC,CAWSANREGTQYF
NA,13,TRBV5-1,NA,TRBJ2-1,TGCGCCAGCAGCTCACTAGACACCGATGAGCAGTTCTTC,CASSSLDTDEQFF
TRBD1,15,TRBV18,NA,TRBJ2-7,TGTGCCAGCTCACCCACCGGGACAGGGACCTACGAGCAGTACTTC,CASSPTGTGTYEQYF
NA,16,TRBV25-1,NA,TRBJ1-2,TGTGCCAGCAGTGGAGGGGGAACGGGGGGCAACTATGGCTACACCTTC,CASSGGGTGGNYGYTF